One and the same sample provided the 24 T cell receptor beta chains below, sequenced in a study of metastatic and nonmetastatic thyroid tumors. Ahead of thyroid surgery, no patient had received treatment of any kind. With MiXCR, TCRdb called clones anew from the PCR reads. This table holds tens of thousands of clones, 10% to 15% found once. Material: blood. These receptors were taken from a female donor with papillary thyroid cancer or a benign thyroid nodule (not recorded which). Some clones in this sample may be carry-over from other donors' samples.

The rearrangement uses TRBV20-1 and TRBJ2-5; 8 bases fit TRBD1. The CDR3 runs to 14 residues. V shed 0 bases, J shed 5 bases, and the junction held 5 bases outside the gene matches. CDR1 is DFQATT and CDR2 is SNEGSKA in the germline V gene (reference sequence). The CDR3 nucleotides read TGCAGTGCTAGAGATGGGGGACAGGAGGAGACCCAGTACTTC. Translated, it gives CSARDGGQEETQYF.

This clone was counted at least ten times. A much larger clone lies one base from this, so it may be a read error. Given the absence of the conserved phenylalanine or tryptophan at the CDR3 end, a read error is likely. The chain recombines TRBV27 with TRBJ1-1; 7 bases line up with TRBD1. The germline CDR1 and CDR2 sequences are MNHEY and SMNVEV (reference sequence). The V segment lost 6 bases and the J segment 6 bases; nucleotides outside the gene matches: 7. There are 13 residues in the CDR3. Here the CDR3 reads CASSLKGGSEAFL. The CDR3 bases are TGTGCCAGCAGCTTAAAAGGGGGCTCTGAAGCTTTCCTT.

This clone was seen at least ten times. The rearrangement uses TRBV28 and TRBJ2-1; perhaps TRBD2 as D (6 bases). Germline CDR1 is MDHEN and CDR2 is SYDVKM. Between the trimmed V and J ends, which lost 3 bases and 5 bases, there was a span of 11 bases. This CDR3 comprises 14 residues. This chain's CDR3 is CASSFAGTDNEQFF. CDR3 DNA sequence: TGTGCCAGCAGTTTTGCGGGAACTGACAATGAGCAGTTCTTC.

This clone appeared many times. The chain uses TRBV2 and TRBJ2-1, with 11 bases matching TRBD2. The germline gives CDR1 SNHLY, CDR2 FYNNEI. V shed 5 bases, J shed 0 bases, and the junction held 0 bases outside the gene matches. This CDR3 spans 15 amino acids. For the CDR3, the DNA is TGTGCCAGCAGTCTAGCGGGGGGCTCCTACAATGAGCAGTTCTTC. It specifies CASSLAGGSYNEQFF.

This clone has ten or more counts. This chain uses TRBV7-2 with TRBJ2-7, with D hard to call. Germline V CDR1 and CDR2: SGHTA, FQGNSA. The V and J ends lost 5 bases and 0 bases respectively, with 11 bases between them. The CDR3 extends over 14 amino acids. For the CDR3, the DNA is TGTGCCAGCAGCCCCCGGGCGGCCTCCTACGAGCAGTACTTC. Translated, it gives CASSPRAASYEQYF.

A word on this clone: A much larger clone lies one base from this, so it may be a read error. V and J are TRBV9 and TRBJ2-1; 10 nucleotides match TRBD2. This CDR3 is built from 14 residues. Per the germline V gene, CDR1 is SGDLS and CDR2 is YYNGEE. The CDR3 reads CASSRTSGADDQFF. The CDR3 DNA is TGTGCCAGCAGCAGGACTAGCGGCGCTGATGATCAGTTCTTC.

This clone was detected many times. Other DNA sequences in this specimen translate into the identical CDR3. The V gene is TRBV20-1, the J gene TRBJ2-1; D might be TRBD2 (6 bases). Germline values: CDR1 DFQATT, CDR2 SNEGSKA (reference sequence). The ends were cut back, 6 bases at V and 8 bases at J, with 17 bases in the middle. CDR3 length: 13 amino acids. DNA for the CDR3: TGCAGTGCCAGGGACTCTTTTCGGCATGAGCAGTTCTTC. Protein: CSARDSFRHEQFF.

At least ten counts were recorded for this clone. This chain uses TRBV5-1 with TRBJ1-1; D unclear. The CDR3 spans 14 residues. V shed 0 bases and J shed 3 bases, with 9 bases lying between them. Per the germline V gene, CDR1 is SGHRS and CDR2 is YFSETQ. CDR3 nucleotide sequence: TGCGCCAGCAGCTTGGGGAACGGCGACACTGAAGCTTTCTTT. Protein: CASSLGNGDTEAFF.

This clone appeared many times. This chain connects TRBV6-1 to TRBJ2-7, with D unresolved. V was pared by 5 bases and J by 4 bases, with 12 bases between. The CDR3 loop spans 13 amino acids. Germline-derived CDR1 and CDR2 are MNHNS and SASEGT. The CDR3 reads CASSKPSTYEQYF. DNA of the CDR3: TGTGCCAGCAGTAAACCGTCAACTTACGAGCAGTACTTC.

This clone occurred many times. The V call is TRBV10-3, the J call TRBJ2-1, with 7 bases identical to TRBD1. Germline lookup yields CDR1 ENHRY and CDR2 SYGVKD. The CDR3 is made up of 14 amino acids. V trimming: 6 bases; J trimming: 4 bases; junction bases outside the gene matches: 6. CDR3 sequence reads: CAIRTGTEYNEQFF. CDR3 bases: TGTGCCATCAGGACCGGGACAGAGTACAATGAGCAGTTCTTC.

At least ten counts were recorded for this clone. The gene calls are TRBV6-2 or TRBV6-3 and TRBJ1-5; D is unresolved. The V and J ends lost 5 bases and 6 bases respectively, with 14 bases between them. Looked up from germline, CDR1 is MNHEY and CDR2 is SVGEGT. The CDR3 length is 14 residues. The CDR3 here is CASSGTVGTQPQHF. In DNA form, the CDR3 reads TGTGCCAGCAGTGGCACGGTGGGTACTCAGCCCCAGCATTTT.

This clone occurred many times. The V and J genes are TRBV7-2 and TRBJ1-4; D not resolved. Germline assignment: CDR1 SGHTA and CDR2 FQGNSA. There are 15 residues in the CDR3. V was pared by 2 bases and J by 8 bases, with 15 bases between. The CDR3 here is CASSLTRNYREKLFF. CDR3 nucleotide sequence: TGTGCCAGCAGCTTAACGCGGAACTACCGGGAAAAACTGTTTTTT. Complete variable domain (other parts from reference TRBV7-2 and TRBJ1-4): GAGVSQSPSNKVTEKGKDVELRCDPISGHTALYWYRQSLGQGLEFLIYFQGNSAPDKSGLPSDRFSAERTGGSVSTLTIQRTQQEDSAVYLCASSLTRNYREKLFFGSGTQLSVL.

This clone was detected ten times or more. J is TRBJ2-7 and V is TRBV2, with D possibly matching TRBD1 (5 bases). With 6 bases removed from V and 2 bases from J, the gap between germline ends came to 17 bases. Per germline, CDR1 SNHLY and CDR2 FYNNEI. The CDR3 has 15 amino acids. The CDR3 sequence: CASRRERGGTYEQYF. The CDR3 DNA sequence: TGTGCCAGCAGAAGGGAAAGGGGTGGGACCTACGAGCAGTACTTC.

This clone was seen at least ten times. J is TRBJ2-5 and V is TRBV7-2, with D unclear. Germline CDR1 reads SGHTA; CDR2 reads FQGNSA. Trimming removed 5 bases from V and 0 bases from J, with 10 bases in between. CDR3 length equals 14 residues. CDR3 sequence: CASSLTTDQETQYF. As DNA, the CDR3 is TGTGCCAGCAGCCTCACTACCGACCAAGAGACCCAGTACTTC.

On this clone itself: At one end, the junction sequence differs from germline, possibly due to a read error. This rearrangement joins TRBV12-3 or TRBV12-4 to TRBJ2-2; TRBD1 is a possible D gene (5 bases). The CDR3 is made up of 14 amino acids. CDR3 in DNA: TGTGCCAGCCAGGGTGCGCGTGGCACCTGGGAGCTGTTTTTT. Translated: CASQGARGTWELFF.

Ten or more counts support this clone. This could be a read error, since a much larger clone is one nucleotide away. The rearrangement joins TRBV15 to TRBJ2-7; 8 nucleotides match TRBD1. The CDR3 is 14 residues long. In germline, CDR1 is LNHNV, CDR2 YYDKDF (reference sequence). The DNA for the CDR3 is TGTGCCGCCAGCAGAGATCCAGGGGGCGTCGAGCAGTACTTC. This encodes CAASRDPGGVEQYF.

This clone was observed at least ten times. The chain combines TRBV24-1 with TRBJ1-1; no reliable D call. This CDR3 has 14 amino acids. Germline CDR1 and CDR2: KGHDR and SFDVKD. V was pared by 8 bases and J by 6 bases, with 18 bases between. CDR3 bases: TGTGCCACCACAAATATTACGAGTTGGTCTGAAGCTTTCTTT. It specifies CATTNITSWSEAFF.

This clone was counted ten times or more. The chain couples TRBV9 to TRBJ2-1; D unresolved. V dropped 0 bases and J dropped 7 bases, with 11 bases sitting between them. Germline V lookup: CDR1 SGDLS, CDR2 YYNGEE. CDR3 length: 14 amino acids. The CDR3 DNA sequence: TGTGCCAGCAGCGTAGCTATGGGATTTAATGAGCAGTTCTTC. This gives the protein CASSVAMGFNEQFF.

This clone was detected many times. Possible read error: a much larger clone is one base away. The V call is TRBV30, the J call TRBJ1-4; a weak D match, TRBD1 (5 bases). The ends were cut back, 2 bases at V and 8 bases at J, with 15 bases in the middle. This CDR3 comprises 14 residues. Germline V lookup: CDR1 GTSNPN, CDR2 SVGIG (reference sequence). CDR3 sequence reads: CAWSPGALGEKLFF. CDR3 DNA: TGTGCCTGGAGTCCCGGGGCATTGGGAGAAAAACTGTTTTTT.

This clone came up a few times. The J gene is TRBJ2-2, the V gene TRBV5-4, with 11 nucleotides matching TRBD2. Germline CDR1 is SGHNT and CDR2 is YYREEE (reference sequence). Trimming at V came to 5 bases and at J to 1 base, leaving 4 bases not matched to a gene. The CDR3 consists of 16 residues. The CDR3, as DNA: TGTGCCAGCAGAGCCGGGACTAGCGGGAACACCGGGGAGCTGTTTTTT. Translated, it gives CASRAGTSGNTGELFF.

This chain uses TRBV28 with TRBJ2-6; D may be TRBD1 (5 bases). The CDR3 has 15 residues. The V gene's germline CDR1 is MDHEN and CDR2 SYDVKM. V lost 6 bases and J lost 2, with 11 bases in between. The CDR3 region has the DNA TGTGCCAGCAGGCGCTCAGGGACTGGGGCCAACGTCCTGACTTTC. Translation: CASRRSGTGANVLTF.

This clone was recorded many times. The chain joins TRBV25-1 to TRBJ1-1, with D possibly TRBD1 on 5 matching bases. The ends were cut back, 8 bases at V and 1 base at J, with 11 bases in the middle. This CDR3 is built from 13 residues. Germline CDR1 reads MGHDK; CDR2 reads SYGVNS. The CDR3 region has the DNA TGTGCCAGCGCCCGGGACGGGAACACTGAAGCTTTCTTT. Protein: CASARDGNTEAFF.

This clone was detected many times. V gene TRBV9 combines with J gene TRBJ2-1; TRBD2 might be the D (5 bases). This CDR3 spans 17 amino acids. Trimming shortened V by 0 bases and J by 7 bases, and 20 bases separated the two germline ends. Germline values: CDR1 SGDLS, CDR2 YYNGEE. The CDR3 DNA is TGTGCCAGCAGCGTAGGCGGAACGGGTGGACTTTGGAATGAGCAGTTCTTC. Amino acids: CASSVGGTGGLWNEQFF.

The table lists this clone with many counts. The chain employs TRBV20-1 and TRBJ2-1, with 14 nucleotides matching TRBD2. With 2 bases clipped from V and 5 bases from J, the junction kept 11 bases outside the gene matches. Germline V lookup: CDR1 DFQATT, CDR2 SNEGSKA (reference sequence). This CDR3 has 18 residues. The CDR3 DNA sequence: TGCAGTGCTAGAACTACGGGACTAGCGGGAGCCCCCGACAATGAGCAGTTCTTC. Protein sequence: CSARTTGLAGAPDNEQFF.